This T cell receptor (beta chain) was found in a study of shared clonotypes between healthy human individuals. For every subset, genomic DNA was evenly distributed across several immunoSEQ plates. The sequenced material, unsorted PBMC DNA, was run on ten immunoSEQ deep assay plates. Using immunoSEQ multiplex PCR, the repertoire was profiled, and TCRdb retains in-frame clones only, with some absent. The table records 450,000 or so clones, 60% to 80% of them present only once. The CDR3 spans 16 residues. V lost 1 base and J lost 6, with 19 bases in between. Looked up from germline, CDR1 is SGHDN and CDR2 is FVKESK.

The clonotype originates from a woman between 40 and 50 years old in good health. Some clones in this sample may be carry-over from other donors' samples. This chain joins TRBV14 and TRBJ2-7; D assignment may be TRBD1 or TRBD2 (6 bases each). Sequencing used PBMCs. The CDR3: CASSQGRGTYKGEQYF. The CDR3 nucleotides are TGTGCCAGCAGCCAAGGGCGCGGGACATATAAGGGCGAGCAGTACTTC. The whole variable domain, remainder taken from reference TRBV14 and TRBJ2-7, is EAGVTQFPSHSVIEKGQTVTLRCDPISGHDNLYWYRRVMGKEIKFLLHFVKESKQDESGMPNNRFLAERTGGTYSTLKVQPAELEDSGVYFCASSQGRGTYKGEQYFGPGTRLTVT.